This T cell receptor (beta chain) was documented in a study of shared T cell receptors in the human thymus. Here immunoSEQ multiplex PCR was the method, and the copy in TCRdb shows in-frame clones only, minus some. In the table there are hundreds of thousands of clones, roughly 94% of which are singletons. Germline V gene sequence: CDR1 SQVTM, CDR2 ANQGSEA. There are 15 residues in the CDR3. The V end lost 6 bases, the J end lost 2 bases, and 17 bases lay between the germline ends. The clonotype was recovered from a human donor. This chain joins TRBV29-1 and TRBJ1-5; TRBD1 might be the D (6 bases). The material sequenced was thymocytes. The chain's CDR3 is CSVLLQGNGNQPQHF. CDR3 bases: TGCAGCGTGTTACTCCAGGGGAACGGCAATCAGCCCCAGCATTTT. Based on the CDR3 plus reference TRBV29-1 and TRBJ1-5, the full variable domain is SAVISQKPSRDICQRGTSLTIQCQVDSQVTMMFWYRQQPGQSLTLIATANQGSEATYESGFVIDKFPISRPNLTFSTLTVSNMSPEDSSIYLCSVLLQGNGNQPQHFGDGTRLSIL.